This is a list of T cell receptor beta chains from one sample in a study of long-term antiretroviral therapy in people with HIV. Method: immunoSEQ multiplex PCR; TCRdb's copy keeps in-frame clones and lacks some. The sample consists of some 20,000 clones, approximately 92% of them appearing once. The starting material was unsorted PBMCs, obtained 4.2 years after starting antiretroviral therapy. Every receptor here comes from a man aged 50 or older with HIV. The CDR3 runs from the conserved cysteine through the conserved F or W. Fields, in order: D gene, clone size, J gene, V gene, CDR3 protein, CDR3 DNA. D genes are given only for firm matches. For some rows the clone size is stated as once, few or many, or as a class when expanded; others skip it.

>TRBD1|.|TRBJ2-7|TRBV4-3
CASSQDSLVVTGGHEQYF
TGCGCCAGCAGCCAAGATAGCCTCGTCGTTACAGGGGGTCACGAGCAGTACTTC
>.|.|TRBJ2-3|TRBV30
CAWDIGSGGPDTQYF
TGTGCCTGGGATATCGGTTCCGGGGGGCCAGATACGCAGTATTTT
>TRBD1|few|TRBJ2-7|TRBV5-5
CASSRQDRVYEQYF
TGTGCCAGCAGCCGACAAGACAGGGTTTACGAGCAGTACTTC
>.|few|TRBJ1-1|TRBV14
CASSQGWGADTEAFF
TGTGCCAGCAGCCAAGGATGGGGGGCCGACACTGAAGCTTTCTTT
>.|.|TRBJ1-1|TRBV5-6
CASSLLGQKGDTEAFF
TGTGCCAGCAGCTTGCTGGGACAAAAGGGAGACACTGAAGCTTTCTTT
>.|.|TRBJ2-3|TRBV4-3
CASSQDFGGWDTQYF
TGCGCCAGCAGCCAAGATTTCGGCGGCTGGGATACGCAGTATTTT
>.|.|TRBJ1-6|TRBV4-1
CASSQERGRSNSPLHF
TGCGCCAGCAGCCAAGAGCGTGGGAGGAGTAATTCACCCCTCCACTTT
>.|.|TRBJ2-3|TRBV19
CASSSDTDTQYF
TGTGCCAGTAGTTCTGACACAGATACGCAGTATTTT
>.|.|TRBJ2-6|TRBV7-2
CASSSGVSGANVLTF
TGTGCCAGCAGCTCTGGAGTCTCTGGGGCCAACGTCCTGACTTTC
>.|once|TRBJ1-2|TRBV28
CASSLGGGDYGYTF
TGTGCCAGCAGTTTAGGCGGGGGGGATTATGGCTACACCTTC
>.|once|TRBJ1-2|TRBV7-8
CASSLDTRGYTF
TGTGCCAGCAGCTTAGACACGCGGGGATACACCTTC
>.|few|TRBJ1-2|TRBV28
CASSLNRLGGYTF
TGTGCCAGCAGTTTAAACAGGCTGGGCGGCTACACCTTC
>.|.|TRBJ2-7|TRBV5-1
CASSLRSSGQYEQYF
TGCGCCAGCAGCCTACGGTCGTCGGGGCAATACGAGCAGTACTTC
>.|.|TRBJ1-5|TRBV7-3
CASSYRYSNQPQHF
TGTGCCAGCAGTTACCGATATAGCAATCAGCCCCAGCATTTT
>.|once|TRBJ1-3|TRBV19
CASSWGSGNTIYF
TGTGCCAGTAGTTGGGGATCGGGAAACACCATATATTTT
>.|few|TRBJ1-2|TRBV4-1
CASSGGHSSPVYTF
TGCGCCAGCAGCGGGGGACATTCATCTCCGGTCTACACCTTC
>.|.|TRBJ1-3|TRBV7-9
CASSSGGNTIYF
TGTGCCAGCAGCTCCGGGGGAAACACCATATATTTT
>.|.|TRBJ2-3|TRBV9
CASSVASQGGTDTQYF
TGTGCCAGCAGCGTAGCTTCCCAAGGGGGCACAGATACGCAGTATTTT
>.|.|TRBJ1-2|TRBV7-2
CASSPGGGALGYTF
TGTGCCAGCAGCCCGGGAGGGGGGGCTCTAGGCTACACCTTC
>.|.|TRBJ1-6|TRBV11-2
CASSLVSYNSPLHF
TGTGCCAGCAGCTTGGTATCCTATAATTCACCCCTCCACTTT
>.|.|TRBJ1-1|TRBV7-8
CASSARTANTEAFF
TGTGCCAGCAGCGCCCGGACAGCGAACACTGAAGCTTTCTTT
>TRBD1|.|TRBJ2-6|TRBV5-1
CASSPGQGAPGANVLTF
TGCGCCAGCAGCCCCGGACAGGGGGCACCTGGGGCCAACGTCCTGACTTTC
>TRBD1|.|TRBJ1-5|TRBV7-9
CASSLGQVGNQPQHF
TGTGCCAGCAGCCTTGGACAGGTGGGCAATCAGCCCCAGCATTTT
>TRBD1|.|TRBJ1-6|TRBV25-1
CASSETGMNSPLHF
TGTGCCAGCAGTGAGACAGGGATGAATTCACCCCTCCACTTT
>TRBD2|.|TRBJ2-7|TRBV27
CASSFQRGGLSYEQYF
TGTGCCAGCAGTTTCCAGCGGGGGGGCCTTTCCTACGAGCAGTACTTC
>.|.|TRBJ2-7|TRBV7-2
CASTSLIRAGSYEQYF
TGTGCCAGCACCTCCCTTATACGGGCAGGTTCCTACGAGCAGTACTTC
>.|.|TRBJ1-5|TRBV4-1
CASSQVVQGMQPQHF
TGCGCCAGCAGCCAAGTCGTTCAGGGGATGCAGCCCCAGCATTTT
>TRBD1|.|TRBJ1-4|TRBV29-1
CSVHRGREKLFF
TGCAGCGTTCACAGGGGGCGTGAAAAACTGTTTTTT
>.|.|TRBJ1-6|TRBV6-5
CASGSYNSPLHF
TGTGCCAGCGGCTCCTATAATTCACCCCTCCACTTT
>.|.|TRBJ1-1|TRBV10-3
CAISESGGNTEAFF
TGTGCCATCAGTGAGTCCGGGGGGAACACTGAAGCTTTCTTT
>TRBD1|.|TRBJ2-6|TRBV27
CASSYIGGPGSGANVLTF
TGTGCCAGCAGCTACATAGGGGGCCCCGGCTCTGGGGCCAACGTCCTGACTTTC
>TRBD2|.|TRBJ2-3|TRBV19
CASSIVGGGRNTDTQYF
TGTGCCAGTAGTATAGTTGGCGGGGGACGGAACACAGATACGCAGTATTTT
>.|.|TRBJ1-5|TRBV27
CASSLDRNQPQHF
TGTGCCAGCAGTTTAGACAGGAATCAGCCCCAGCATTTT
>.|.|TRBJ2-7|TRBV5-1
CASSLESRGYEQYF
TGCGCCAGCAGCTTGGAGTCCAGGGGCTACGAGCAGTACTTC
>.|.|TRBJ1-1|TRBV7-3
CASSLTKDRNTEAFF
TGTGCCAGCAGCTTAACTAAGGACAGAAACACTGAAGCTTTCTTT
>TRBD1|.|TRBJ2-3|TRBV2
CASSADRGQGDTQYF
TGTGCCAGCAGTGCAGACAGGGGGCAAGGAGATACGCAGTATTTT
>TRBD1|once|TRBJ2-7|TRBV2
CASREEGTDYEQYF
TGTGCCAGCAGGGAGGAAGGGACAGACTACGAGCAGTACTTC